The sequence of this TCR beta chain was determined in a study of yellow fever vaccine responses in identical twins. TCRdb reanalysed the RT-PCR reads using MiXCR and keeps one entry per CDR3 protein. The sample holds 15,000 or so distinct CDR3 sequences, roughly 83% seen once. The sequenced sample was T cells from blood (PBMCs), unsorted or a sorted subset (not recorded which), obtained before or after yellow fever vaccination (not recorded which). This sequence was found in a woman under 30 who received the yellow fever vaccine.

The chain's CDR3 is CASSPETNQPQHF. CDR3 in DNA: TGTGCCAGCTCACCGGAGACAAATCAGCCCCAGCATTTT. The chain employs TRBV18 and TRBJ1-5; D gene uncertain. V was pared by 3 bases and J by 4 bases, with 7 bases between. This CDR3 has 13 residues. Germline values: CDR1 KGHSH, CDR2 LQKENI.